This TCR beta chain derives from a study of cytomegalovirus exposure and HLA in healthy donors. Study context: Early released data comprised around 80 million unique TCRs from HLA-typed donors.

It was with 60 Vbeta and 13 Jbeta primers that the PCR ran. Assay used: immunoSEQ multiplex PCR; TCRdb lists only in-frame clones, some missing. Here the sample spans about 83,000 clones, just over 70% being singletons. V trimming: 4 bases; J trimming: 7 bases; junction bases outside the gene matches: 6. CDR3 length equals 13 residues. Germline V lookup: CDR1 ENHRY, CDR2 SYGVKD. With respect to this clone: Its antigen remains unidentified.

Study-wide results and caveats: In a later analysis, at a false discovery rate of 0.05, some 15,000 TCR beta sequences were associated with HLA alleles. Analysis was carried out at a later point, and it linked a missense DCLRE1C variant to TCR beta V- and J-gene trimming. TCR beta chains numbering more than 150 were designated cytomegalovirus-associated.

Material for sequencing was PBMCs. The chain uses TRBV10-3 and TRBJ2-7; 8 bases are shared with TRBD1. This sequence was found in a man aged 55 to 70 in good health and CMV-seronegative. The CDR3 region has the DNA TGTGCCATCAGTGTTCCCCGGACAGGGGAGCAGTACTTC. Translating gives CAISVPRTGEQYF.